Listed below are T cell receptor beta chains from one sample, sequenced in a study of cytomegalovirus exposure and HLA in healthy donors. This table comes from immunoSEQ multiplex PCR, and its TCRdb copy is limited to in-frame clones, with some not included. The data show 150,000 to 200,000 clones, 80% to 90% seen once. Specimen: PBMCs. Receptor source: a man in his late teens or twenties in good health and CMV-seropositive. The CDR3 runs from the conserved cysteine through the conserved F or W. Clone size is not always given. Where it is, it says once, few, many or a class for expanded clones.

TRBV30 | NA | CAWSRQEPGELFF
TRBV11-1 | NA | CASSLWGEGSYNEQFF
TRBV7-9 | NA | CVGGDNEQFF
TRBV4-3 | NA | CASSQDHRGLQETQYF
TRBV29-1 | NA | CSVDFHGGSYNEQFF
TRBV2 | NA | CASSDPLSYNEQFF
TRBV30 | NA | CARGVSGNTIYF
TRBV4-3 | NA | CASSQVGSTDTQYF
TRBV7-2 | NA | CASSSLGRGNEKLFF
TRBV27 | NA | CASSFHRVQSSGGVSEQYF
TRBV29-1 | NA | CSVTGSTAYEQYF
TRBV29-1 | NA | CSVEDPGGGVDIQYF
TRBV13 | NA | CASSPRQGVTDTQYF
TRBV29-1 | NA | CSVGQGDTEAFF
TRBV5-1 | NA | CASTPGQGSYEQYF
TRBV6-6 | NA | CASTLLAGGLSGELFF
TRBV30 | NA | CAWSSGQLYSGANVLTF
TRBV10-3 | few | CAISEPGQGVGNTIYF
TRBV6-4 | NA | CASSDAINLVDTQYF
TRBV5-4 | NA | CASRLEGARTEAFF
TRBV7-7 | NA | CASSLVASGQETQYF
TRBV5-6 | few | CASSLGGSEQYF
TRBV6-5 | NA | CASSYSAGGDYGYTF
TRBV27 | NA | CASSSISGGTGELFF
TRBV4-3 | NA | CASSQDNDGYTDTQYF
TRBV6-1 | NA | CASTMEGASNQPQHF
TRBV27 | NA | CASGRGTLALHF
TRBV4-3 | NA | CASSQEPSSNQPQHF
TRBV5-1 | NA | CASSLEGGGASSYNEQFF
TRBV10-1 | NA | CASWTGGQGNYGYTF
TRBV27 | NA | CASSFGGSNEKLFF
TRBV25-1 | NA | CASSSTQGRVATEAFF
TRBV2 | NA | CASSRGQGGEQYF
TRBV7-6 | NA | CASSATGVSTDTQYF
TRBV2 | once | CASSESAGVYEQYF
TRBV27 | NA | CASSFKFPGGNTRSPLHF